This note documents a single T cell receptor beta chain sequence. Its antigen is undetermined. The CDR3 length is 14 residues. The germline gives CDR1 MNHNY, CDR2 SVGAGI (reference sequence). V lost 0 bases and J lost 2, with 5 bases in between. This sample stems from a study of T cells in localized non-small cell lung cancer. Points from the study as a whole: Exceeding tumor, uninvolved adjacent lung had the highest T cell clonality.

Clones were sequenced by immunoSEQ multiplex PCR, and TCRdb holds only the in-frame ones, with some missing. The table shows around 50,000 clones, with around 83% occurring only once. The origin of this receptor is a man between 40 and 70 years old with stage II lung adenocarcinoma. The genes are TRBV6-6 and TRBJ1-3, with no clear D. The material sequenced was PBMCs, taken before any cancer treatment. This CDR3 is CASSYSRAGNTIYF. CDR3 bases: TGTGCCAGCAGTTACTCGAGGGCTGGAAACACCATATATTTT.